This entry features one T cell receptor beta chain sequence. The antigen remains undetermined. According to the study, genomic DNA was the template for TCR beta VDJ and CDR3 profiling. In TCRdb, the reads were re-called with MiXCR into one record per CDR3 protein. The profile shows 89,000 or so distinct CDR3 sequences, around two thirds of them singletons. Whoever was chosen for sequencing had shown CD8+CD57+ cell expansion by flow cytometry. This sample stems from a study of CD8+CD57+ T cells in acquired aplastic anemia. Whole-study findings and limits: Roughly 28 was the count of CD8+ CDR3 sequences that patients shared with controls.

The CDR3 length is 16 residues. After removal of 1 base from V and 0 bases from J, the junction contained 4 bases not matched to a gene. Germline V gives CDR1 SGHVS, CDR2 FNYEAQ. This clonotype was sampled from a human donor with aplastic anemia. The sample was sorted CD4+, CD8+, or CD8+CD57+ T cells (not recorded which) from PBMCs. V and J are TRBV7-6 and TRBJ2-7, with 9 bases fitting TRBD2. As DNA, the CDR3 is TGTGCCAGCAGCTTAGAAGCGGGGGGCCCCTCCTACGAGCAGTACTTC. This gives the protein CASSLEAGGPSYEQYF. The variable domain in full, with the rest retrieved from reference TRBV7-6 and TRBJ2-7, is GAGVSQSPRYKVTKRGQDVALRCDPISGHVSLYWYRQALGQGPEFLTYFNYEAQQDKSGLPNDRFSAERPEGSISTLTIQRTEQRDSAMYRCASSLEAGGPSYEQYFGPGTRLTVT.